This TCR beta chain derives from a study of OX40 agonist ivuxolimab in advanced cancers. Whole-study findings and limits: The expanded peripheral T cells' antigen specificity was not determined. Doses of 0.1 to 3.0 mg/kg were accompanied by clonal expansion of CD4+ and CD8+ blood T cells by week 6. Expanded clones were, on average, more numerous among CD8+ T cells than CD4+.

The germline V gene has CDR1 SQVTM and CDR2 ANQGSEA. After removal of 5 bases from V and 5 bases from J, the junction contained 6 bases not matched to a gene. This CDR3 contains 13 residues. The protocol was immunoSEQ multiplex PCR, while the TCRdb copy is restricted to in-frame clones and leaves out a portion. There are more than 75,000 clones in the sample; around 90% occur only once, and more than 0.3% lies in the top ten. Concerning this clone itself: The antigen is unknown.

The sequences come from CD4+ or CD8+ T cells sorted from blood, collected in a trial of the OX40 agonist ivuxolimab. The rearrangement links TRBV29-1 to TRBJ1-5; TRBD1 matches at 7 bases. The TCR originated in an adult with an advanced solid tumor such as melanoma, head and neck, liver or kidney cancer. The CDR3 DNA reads TGCAGCGTTCGCGGGACAGTTGATCAGCCCCAGCATTTT. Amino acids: CSVRGTVDQPQHF.